The entry below describes one TCR beta chain. This entry comes from a study of blood T cell repertoires in COVID-19. Study at large: Donors in the United States, Italy and Spain gave samples during acute or convalescent COVID-19. Nucleic acid was either cDNA or gDNA, and it came from T cells, B-cell-depleted T cells, or PBMCs.

The CDR3 consists of 16 residues. V gave up 0 bases and J gave up 2 bases, with 13 bases separating them. Per the germline V gene, CDR1 is MGHRA and CDR2 is YSYEKL. Assay used: immunoSEQ multiplex PCR; TCRdb lists only in-frame clones, some missing. The sample holds around 160,000 clones, around 87% seen once. The source of this sequence is a woman aged 35 to 49 who had been exposed to COVID-19. The chain employs TRBV4-1 and TRBJ1-2, with D possibly TRBD1 on 6 matching bases. Specimen: PBMCs or T cells enriched from blood (not recorded which). CDR3 protein: CASSQDRARGNYGYTF. The CDR3 DNA is TGCGCCAGCAGCCAAGATCGGGCCAGGGGAAACTATGGCTACACCTTC.